This T cell receptor (beta chain) stems from a study of blood T cell repertoires in COVID-19. This CDR3 is built from 16 residues. Deletions cut 4 bases from V and 0 bases from J, with 15 bases between. Per germline, CDR1 SEHNR and CDR2 FQNEAQ (reference sequence). In the source study's methods: Scientists estimated how many nucleated cells there were by amplifying reference gene primers. Assay: immunoSEQ multiplex PCR; the TCRdb copy retains only in-frame clones and omits some. V and J calls and clone size come straight from that table; D and trimming were deduced from the DNA. The data hold about 250,000 clones, with 87% observed a single time.

Sequencing input: peripheral blood. This receptor was taken from a man aged 18 to 30 with active or convalescent COVID-19. The V and J genes are TRBV7-9 and TRBJ1-1; possibly TRBD1 for D (5 bases). Here the CDR3 reads CASSSFLGGLNTEAFF. As DNA, the CDR3 is TGTGCCAGCAGCTCTTTCTTGGGGGGGTTGAACACTGAAGCTTTCTTT.